This T cell receptor beta chain was obtained from a study of T and B cells in COVID-19 patients. The wider study: Peripheral blood came from COVID-19 patients with active infection or after recovery. The recovered patients had mostly mild to moderate COVID-19 with outpatient management.

TRB rearrangements were amplified by multiplex PCR with BIOMED2 TRB-A/B primers. MiXCR, applied by TCRdb to the multiplex PCR reads, yields one record per CDR3 protein. This table holds 15,000 to 20,000 distinct CDR3 sequences, 35% to 40% found once. General study points: Sorted SARS-CoV-2-responsive or tetramer+ T cells and CD4+, regulatory and CD8+ subsets were not yet sequenced. The recovered cohort had under 3,000 exclusive TCR clusters, including just over 30 low generation probability clusters.

From blood, roughly 250-500 ng of genomic DNA served as TRB template. Concerning this clonotype: No antigen is known for it. At one of its ends the junction is not consistent with the germline gene, which may arise from a read error.

The source is a human donor with active COVID-19. The sample comprised blood.

CDR3 sequence (DNA): TGTGCCAGCACCTTGTTAGGGGTCTCCGGCTACACCTTC. Amino acid sequence: CASTLLGVSGYTF. The chain joins TRBV5-4 to TRBJ1-2; a weak D match, TRBD1 (5 bases). The CDR3 extends over 13 amino acids. Germline CDR1 is SGHNT and CDR2 is YYREEE (reference sequence).